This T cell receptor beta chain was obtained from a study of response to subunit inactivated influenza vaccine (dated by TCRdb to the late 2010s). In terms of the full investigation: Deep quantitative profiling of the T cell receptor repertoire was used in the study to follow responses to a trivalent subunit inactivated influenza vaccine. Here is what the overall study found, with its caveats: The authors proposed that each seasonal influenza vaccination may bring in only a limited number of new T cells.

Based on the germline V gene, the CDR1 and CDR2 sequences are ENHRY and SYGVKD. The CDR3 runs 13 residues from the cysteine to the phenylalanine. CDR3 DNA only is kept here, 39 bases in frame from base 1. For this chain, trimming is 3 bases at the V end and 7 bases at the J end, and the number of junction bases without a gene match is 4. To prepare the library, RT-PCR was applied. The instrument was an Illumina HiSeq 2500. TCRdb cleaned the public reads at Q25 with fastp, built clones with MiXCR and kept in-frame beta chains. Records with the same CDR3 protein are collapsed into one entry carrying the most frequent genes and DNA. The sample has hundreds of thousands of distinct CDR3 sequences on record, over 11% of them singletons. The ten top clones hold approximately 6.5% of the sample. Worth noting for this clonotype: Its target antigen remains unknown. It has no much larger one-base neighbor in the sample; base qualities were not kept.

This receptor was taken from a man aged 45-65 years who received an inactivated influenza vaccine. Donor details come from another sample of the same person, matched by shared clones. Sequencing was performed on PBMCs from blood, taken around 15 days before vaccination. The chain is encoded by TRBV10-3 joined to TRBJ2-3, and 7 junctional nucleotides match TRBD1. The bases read TGTGCCATCAGTGATGACAGGGATTATACGCAGTATTTT. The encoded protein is CAISDDRDYTQYF.